This TCR beta chain was sequenced for a study of shared clonotypes between healthy human individuals. For the study at large: The study drew on two women and a few men aged 18 to 49 as donors.

With unsorted samples, genomic DNA was obtained from 100 million or so PBMCs. The assay was immunoSEQ multiplex PCR, and TCRdb's table has in-frame clones only and misses some. The repertoire holds some 530,000 clones, with about 72% as singletons. The V end was cut by 2 bases, the J end by 6 bases, with 15 bases between. In germline, CDR1 is SGHRS, CDR2 YFSETQ. The length of the CDR3 is 15 residues. The V call is TRBV5-1, the J call TRBJ2-1; D is unclear. The clonotype originates from a woman in her thirties or forties in good health. Some clones in this sample may be carry-over from other donors' samples. Source material: PBMCs. In DNA, the CDR3 is TGCGCCAGCAGCTTTTCCGGTATTGAGCTCAATGAGCAGTTCTTC. This translates into CASSFSGIELNEQFF.